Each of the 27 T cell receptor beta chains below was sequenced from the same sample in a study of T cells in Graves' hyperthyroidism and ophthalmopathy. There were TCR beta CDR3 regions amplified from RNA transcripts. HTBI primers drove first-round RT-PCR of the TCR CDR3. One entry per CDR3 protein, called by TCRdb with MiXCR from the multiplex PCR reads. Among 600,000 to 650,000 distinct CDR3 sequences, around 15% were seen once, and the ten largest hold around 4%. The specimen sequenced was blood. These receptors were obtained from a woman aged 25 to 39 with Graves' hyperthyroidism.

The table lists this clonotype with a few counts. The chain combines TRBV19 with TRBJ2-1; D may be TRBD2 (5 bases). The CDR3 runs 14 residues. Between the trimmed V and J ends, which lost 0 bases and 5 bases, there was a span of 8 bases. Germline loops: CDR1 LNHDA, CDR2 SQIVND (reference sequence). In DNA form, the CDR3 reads TGTGCCAGTAGTATAGACCCCGGGGACAATGAGCAGTTCTTC. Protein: CASSIDPGDNEQFF.

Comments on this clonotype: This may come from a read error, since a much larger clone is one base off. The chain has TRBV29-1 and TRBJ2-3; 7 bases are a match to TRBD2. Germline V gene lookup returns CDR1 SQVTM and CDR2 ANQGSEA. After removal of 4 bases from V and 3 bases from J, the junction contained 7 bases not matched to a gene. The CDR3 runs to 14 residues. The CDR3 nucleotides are TGCAGCGTTGCCGGGGGGATTGCAACAGATACGCAGTATTTT. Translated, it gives CSVAGGIATDTQYF.

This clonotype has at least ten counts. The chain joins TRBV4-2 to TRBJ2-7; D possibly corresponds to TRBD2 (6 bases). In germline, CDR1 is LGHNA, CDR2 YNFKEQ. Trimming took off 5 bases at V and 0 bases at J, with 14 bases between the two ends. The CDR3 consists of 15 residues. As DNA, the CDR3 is TGTGCCAGCAGCTCTACATTCGGGAGCTCCTACGAGCAGTACTTC. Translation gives CASSSTFGSSYEQYF.

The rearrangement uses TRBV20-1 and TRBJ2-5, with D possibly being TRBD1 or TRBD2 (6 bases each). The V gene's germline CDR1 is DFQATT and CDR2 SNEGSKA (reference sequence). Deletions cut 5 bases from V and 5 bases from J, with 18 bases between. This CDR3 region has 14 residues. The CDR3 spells CSARLQGLGETQYF. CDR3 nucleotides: TGCAGTGCTCGCTTACAGGGACTGGGGGAGACCCAGTACTTC.

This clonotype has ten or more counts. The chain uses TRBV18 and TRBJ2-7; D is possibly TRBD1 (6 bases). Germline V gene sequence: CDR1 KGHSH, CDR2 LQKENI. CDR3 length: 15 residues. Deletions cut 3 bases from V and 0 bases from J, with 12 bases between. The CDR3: CASSPSRGDSYEQYF. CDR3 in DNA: TGTGCCAGCTCACCTAGCAGGGGAGACTCCTACGAGCAGTACTTC.

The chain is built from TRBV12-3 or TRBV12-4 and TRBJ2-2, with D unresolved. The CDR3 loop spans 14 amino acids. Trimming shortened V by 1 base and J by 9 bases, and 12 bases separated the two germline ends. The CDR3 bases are TGTGCCAGCAGTTTAGGGCCCGACGACCGGGAGCTGTTTTTT. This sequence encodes CASSLGPDDRELFF.

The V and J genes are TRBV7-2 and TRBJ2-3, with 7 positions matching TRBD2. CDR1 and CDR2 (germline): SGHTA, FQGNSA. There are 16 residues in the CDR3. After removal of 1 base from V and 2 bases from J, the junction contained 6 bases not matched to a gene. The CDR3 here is CASSLEEGGVTDTQYF. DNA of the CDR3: TGTGCCAGCAGCTTAGAGGAGGGAGGGGTCACAGATACGCAGTATTTT.

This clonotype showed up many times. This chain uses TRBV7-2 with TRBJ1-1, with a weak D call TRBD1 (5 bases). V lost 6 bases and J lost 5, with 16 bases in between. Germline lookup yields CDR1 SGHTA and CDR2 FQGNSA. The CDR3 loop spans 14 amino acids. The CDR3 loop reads CASRALGGLTEAFF. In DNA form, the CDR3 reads TGTGCCAGCAGGGCCTTGGGGGGTTTAACTGAAGCTTTCTTT.

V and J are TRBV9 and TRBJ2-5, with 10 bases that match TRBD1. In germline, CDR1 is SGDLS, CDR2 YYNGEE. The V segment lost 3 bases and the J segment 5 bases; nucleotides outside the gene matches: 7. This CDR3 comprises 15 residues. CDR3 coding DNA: TGTGCCAGCAGCGGACGACAGGGGGCATGGGAGACCCAGTACTTC. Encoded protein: CASSGRQGAWETQYF.

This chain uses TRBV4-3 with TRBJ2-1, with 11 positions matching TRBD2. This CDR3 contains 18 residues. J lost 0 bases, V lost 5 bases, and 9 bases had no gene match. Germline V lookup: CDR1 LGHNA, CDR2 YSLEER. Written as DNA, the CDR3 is TGCGCCAGCAGCTTCGGGGCTAGCGGGAGGAGCTCCTACAATGAGCAGTTCTTC. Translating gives CASSFGASGRSSYNEQFF.

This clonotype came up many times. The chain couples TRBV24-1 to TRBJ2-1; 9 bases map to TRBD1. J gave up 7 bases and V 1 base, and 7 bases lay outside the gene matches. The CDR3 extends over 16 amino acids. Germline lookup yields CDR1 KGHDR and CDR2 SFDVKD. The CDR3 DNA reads TGTGCCACCAGTGATTTTAGGGCGGGACAGGGAAATGAGCAGTTCTTC. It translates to CATSDFRAGQGNEQFF.

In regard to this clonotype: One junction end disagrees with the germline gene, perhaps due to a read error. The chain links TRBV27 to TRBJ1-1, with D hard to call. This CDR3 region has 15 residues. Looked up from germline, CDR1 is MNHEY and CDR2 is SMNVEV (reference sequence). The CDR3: CASSLGQAMNIEAFF. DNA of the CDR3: TGTGCCAGCAGCTTGGGCCAGGCCATGAACATTGAAGCTTTCTTT.

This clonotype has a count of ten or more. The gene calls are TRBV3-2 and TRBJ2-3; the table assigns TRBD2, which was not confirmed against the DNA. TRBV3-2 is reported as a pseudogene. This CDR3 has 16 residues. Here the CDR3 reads CASSPPLAGAADTQYF. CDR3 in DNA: TGTGCCAGCAGCCCTCCCCTAGCGGGAGCGGCAGATACGCAGTATTTT.

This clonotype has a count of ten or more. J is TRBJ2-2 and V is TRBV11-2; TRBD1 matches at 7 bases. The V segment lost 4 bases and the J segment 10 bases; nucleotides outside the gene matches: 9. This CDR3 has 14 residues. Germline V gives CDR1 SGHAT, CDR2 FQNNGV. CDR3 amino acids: CASSSQGVVPELFF. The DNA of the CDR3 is TGTGCCAGCAGCTCCCAGGGGGTAGTTCCGGAGCTGTTTTTT. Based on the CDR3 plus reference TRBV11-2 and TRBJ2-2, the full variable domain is EAGVAQSPRYKIIEKRQSVAFWCNPISGHATLYWYQQILGQGPKLLIQFQNNGVVDDSQLPKDRFSAERLKGVDSTLKIQPAKLEDSAVYLCASSSQGVVPELFFGEGSRLTVL.

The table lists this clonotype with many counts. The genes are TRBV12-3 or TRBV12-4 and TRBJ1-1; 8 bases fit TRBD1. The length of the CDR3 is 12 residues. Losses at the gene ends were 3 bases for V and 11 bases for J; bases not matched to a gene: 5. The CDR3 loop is CASSFGQGFAFF. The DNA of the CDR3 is TGTGCCAGCAGTTTCGGACAGGGATTCGCTTTCTTT.

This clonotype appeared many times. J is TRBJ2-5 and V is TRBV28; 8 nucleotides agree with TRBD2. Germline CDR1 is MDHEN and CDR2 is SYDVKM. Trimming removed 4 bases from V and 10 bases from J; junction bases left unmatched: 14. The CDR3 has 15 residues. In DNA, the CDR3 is TGTGCCAGCAGTTCGAGACTAGCGCCACTCAGGGACCAGTACTTC. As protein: CASSSRLAPLRDQYF. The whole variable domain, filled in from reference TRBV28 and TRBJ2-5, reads DVKVTQSSRYLVKRTGEKVFLECVQDMDHENMFWYRQDPGLGLRLIYFSYDVKMKEKGDIPEGYSVSREKKERFSLILESASTNQTSMYLCASSSRLAPLRDQYFGPGTRLLVL.

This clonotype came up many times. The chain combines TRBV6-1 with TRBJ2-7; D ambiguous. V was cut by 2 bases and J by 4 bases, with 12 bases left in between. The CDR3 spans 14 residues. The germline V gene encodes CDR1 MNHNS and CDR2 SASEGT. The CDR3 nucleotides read TGTGCCAGCAGTGAATTTCCTGTAGGATACGAGCAGTACTTC. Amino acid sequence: CASSEFPVGYEQYF.

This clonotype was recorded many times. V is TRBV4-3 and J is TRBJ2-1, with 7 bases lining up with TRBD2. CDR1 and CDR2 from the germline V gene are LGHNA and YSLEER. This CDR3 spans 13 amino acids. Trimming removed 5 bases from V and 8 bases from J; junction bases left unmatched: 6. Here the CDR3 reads CASSLTGGHEQFF. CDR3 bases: TGCGCCAGCAGCTTGACGGGAGGACATGAGCAGTTCTTC.

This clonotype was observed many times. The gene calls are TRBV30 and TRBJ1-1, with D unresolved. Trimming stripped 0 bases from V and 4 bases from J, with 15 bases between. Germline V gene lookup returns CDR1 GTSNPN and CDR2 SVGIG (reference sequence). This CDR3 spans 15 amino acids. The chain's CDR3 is CAWSVYREVGTEAFF. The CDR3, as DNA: TGTGCCTGGAGTGTGTATCGGGAGGTGGGCACTGAAGCTTTCTTT. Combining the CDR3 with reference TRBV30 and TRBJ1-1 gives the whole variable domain SQTIHQWPATLVQPVGSPLSLECTVEGTSNPNLYWYRQAAGRGLQLLFYSVGIGQISSEVPQNLSASRPQDRQFILSSKKLLLSDSGFYLCAWSVYREVGTEAFFGQGTRLTVV.

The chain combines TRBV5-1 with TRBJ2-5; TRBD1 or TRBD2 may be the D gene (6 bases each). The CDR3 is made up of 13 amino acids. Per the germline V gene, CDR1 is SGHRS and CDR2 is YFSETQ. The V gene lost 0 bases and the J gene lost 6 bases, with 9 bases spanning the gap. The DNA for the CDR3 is TGCGCCAGCAGCTTGGATGGGGGGCAGACCCAGTACTTC. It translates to CASSLDGGQTQYF. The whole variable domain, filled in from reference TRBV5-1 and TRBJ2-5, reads KAGVTQTPRYLIKTRGQQVTLSCSPISGHRSVSWYQQTPGQGLQFLFEYFSETQRNKGNFPGRFSGRQFSNSRSEMNVSTLELGDSALYLCASSLDGGQTQYFGPGTRLLVL.

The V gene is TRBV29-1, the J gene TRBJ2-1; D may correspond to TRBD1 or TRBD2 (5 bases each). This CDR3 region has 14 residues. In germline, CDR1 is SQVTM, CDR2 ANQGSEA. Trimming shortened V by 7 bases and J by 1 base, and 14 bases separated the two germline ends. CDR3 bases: TGCAGCGCATGGCAGGGAGCATCCTACAATGAGCAGTTCTTC. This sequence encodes CSAWQGASYNEQFF.

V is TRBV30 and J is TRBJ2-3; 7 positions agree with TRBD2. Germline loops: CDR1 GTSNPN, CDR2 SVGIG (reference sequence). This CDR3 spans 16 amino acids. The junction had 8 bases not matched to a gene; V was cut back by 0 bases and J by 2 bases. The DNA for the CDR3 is TGTGCCTGGAGTGTAAGAGCGGGGATCGCCACAGATACGCAGTATTTT. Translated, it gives CAWSVRAGIATDTQYF.

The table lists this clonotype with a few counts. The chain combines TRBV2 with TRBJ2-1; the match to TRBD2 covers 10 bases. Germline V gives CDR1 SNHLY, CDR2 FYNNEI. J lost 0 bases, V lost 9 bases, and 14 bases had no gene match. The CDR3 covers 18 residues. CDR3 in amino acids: CASRKPGASGSSYNEQFF. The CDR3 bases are TGTGCCAGTCGAAAACCGGGGGCTAGCGGGAGCTCCTACAATGAGCAGTTCTTC.

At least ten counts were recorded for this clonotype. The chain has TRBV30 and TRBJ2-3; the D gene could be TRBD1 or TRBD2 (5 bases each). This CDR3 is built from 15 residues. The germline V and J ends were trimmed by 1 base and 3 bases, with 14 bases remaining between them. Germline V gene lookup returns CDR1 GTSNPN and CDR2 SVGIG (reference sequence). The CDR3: CAWSGGSGLTDTQYF. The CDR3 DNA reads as TGTGCCTGGAGTGGGGGGTCGGGGTTGACAGATACGCAGTATTTT.

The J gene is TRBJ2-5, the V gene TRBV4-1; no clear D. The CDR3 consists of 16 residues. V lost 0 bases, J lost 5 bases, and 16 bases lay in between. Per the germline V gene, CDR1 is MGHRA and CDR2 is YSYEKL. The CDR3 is CASSQDSVGIRETQYF. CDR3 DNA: TGCGCCAGCAGCCAAGATTCAGTGGGGATCCGGGAGACCCAGTACTTC.

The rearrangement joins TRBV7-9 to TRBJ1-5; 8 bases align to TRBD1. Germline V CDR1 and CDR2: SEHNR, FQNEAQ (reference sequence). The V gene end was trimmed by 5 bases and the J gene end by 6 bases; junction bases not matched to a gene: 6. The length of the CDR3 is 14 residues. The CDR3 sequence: CASSMTGVGQPQHF. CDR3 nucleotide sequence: TGTGCCAGCAGCATGACAGGGGTAGGTCAGCCCCAGCATTTT.

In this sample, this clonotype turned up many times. This chain's CDR3 is CASSLRQMNTEAFF. CDR3 coding DNA: TGTGCCAGCAGCTTGAGGCAGATGAACACTGAAGCTTTCTTT. The chain uses TRBV7-2 and TRBJ1-1; unclear D gene. CDR1 and CDR2 from the germline V gene are SGHTA and FQGNSA. V gave up 3 bases and J gave up 0 bases, with 8 bases separating them. The CDR3 consists of 14 residues.